One T cell receptor (beta chain) is described in this entry. Authors' methods: Amplified reference gene primers provided the basis for estimating nucleated cell counts. Only in-frame clones appear in the TCRdb table, and some are missing; sequencing was by immunoSEQ multiplex PCR. V and J calls plus clone size are reproduced from that table; the DNA served to infer D and trimming. The sample gives about 120,000 clones, nearly 90% of which show up once; 3.5% to 4.5% is in the top ten. This CDR3 has 14 residues. V lost 0 bases to trimming and J lost 0 bases, with 6 bases between them. From germline, CDR1 is MNHEY and CDR2 SMNVEV (reference sequence). The data are from a study of blood T cell repertoires in COVID-19. While infection was still active, Seattle patients were enrolled and then followed longitudinally.

The gene calls are TRBV27 and TRBJ2-7, with D perhaps TRBD1 (6 bases). This TCR was recovered from a woman aged 55-70 years with COVID-19, enrolled during active disease. The material sequenced was peripheral blood. For the CDR3, the DNA is TGTGCCAGCAGTTTATCGGGACACTCCTACGAGCAGTACTTC. Amino acids: CASSLSGHSYEQYF.